This T cell receptor (beta chain) was found in a study of T cell responses to AZD1222 COVID-19 vaccine. Study conclusions and caveats: Donor demographics were predominantly white British with a female majority; clonal diversity may be underestimated. Unmutated variant regions reportedly attract nearly half of all spike-specific TCRs. Spike-wide vaccine-associated CD4 TCRs dominated at 160-218 and 743-854.

Trimming at V came to 2 bases and at J to 7 bases, leaving 6 bases not matched to a gene. Germline values: CDR1 MDHEN, CDR2 SYDVKM. The CDR3 is 15 amino acids. Points on this clone: Its target is unknown.

TCRdb's copy holds only in-frame clones and misses some; the assay was immunoSEQ multiplex PCR. The table includes more than 100,000 clones, 80% to 90% detected once. The sequences come from peripheral blood, collected on day 0 of AZD1222 vaccination. The origin of this receptor is an adult in good health. This chain joins TRBV28 and TRBJ1-3, with 9 bases aligning to TRBD1. DNA of the CDR3: TGTGCCAGCAGTTTAGGGTTAGACAGGGGGAACACCATATATTTT. Its translation is CASSLGLDRGNTIYF. Together with reference TRBV28 and TRBJ1-3, the CDR3 gives the full variable domain: DVKVTQSSRYLVKRTGEKVFLECVQDMDHENMFWYRQDPGLGLRLIYFSYDVKMKEKGDIPEGYSVSREKKERFSLILESASTNQTSMYLCASSLGLDRGNTIYFGEGSWLTVV.